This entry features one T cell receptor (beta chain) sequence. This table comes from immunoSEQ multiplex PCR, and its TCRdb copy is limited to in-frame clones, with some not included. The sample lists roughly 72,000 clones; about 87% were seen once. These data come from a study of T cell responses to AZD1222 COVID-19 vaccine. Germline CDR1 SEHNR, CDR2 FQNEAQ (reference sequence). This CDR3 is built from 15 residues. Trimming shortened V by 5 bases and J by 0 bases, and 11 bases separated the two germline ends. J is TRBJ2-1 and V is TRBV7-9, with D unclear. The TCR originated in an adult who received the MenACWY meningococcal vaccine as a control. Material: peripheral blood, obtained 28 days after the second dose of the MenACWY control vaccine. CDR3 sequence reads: CASSPDRPSYNEQFF. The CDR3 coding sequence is TGTGCCAGCAGCCCCGACCGACCCTCCTACAATGAGCAGTTCTTC.